This TCR beta chain was observed in a study of shared clonotypes between healthy human individuals. Study-wide context: A couple of women and a few men aged 18 to 49 made up the donors. Each donor's CD4 naive and CD4 memory cells filled three plates apiece, CD8 naive two, and CD8 memory one.

About this clone itself: The sample has other DNA sequences that encode this CDR3 too.

Positive CCR7 selection of CD45RO-negative cells yielded the naive CD8 cells, and terminally differentiated effector memory CD45RA+ cells were excluded. The assay was immunoSEQ multiplex PCR, and TCRdb's table has in-frame clones only and misses some. This sample has around 2,000,000 clones, with less than 95% found just once. This CDR3 comprises 15 residues. The V end lost 5 bases, the J end lost 5 bases, and 15 bases lay between the germline ends. Germline CDR1 and CDR2: SEHNR and FQNEAQ (reference sequence). The rearrangement links TRBV7-9 to TRBJ2-2; D might be TRBD2 (7 bases). Material: naive CD8+ T cells sorted from blood. The receptor was isolated from a man aged 18 to 35 in good health. CDR3 residues: CASSLAGAGTGELFF. The CDR3 DNA reads as TGTGCCAGCAGCCTCGCGGGGGCGGGGACCGGGGAGCTGTTTTTT.